This T cell receptor beta chain was captured by sequencing in a study of cytomegalovirus exposure and HLA in healthy donors. CDR1 and CDR2 (germline): SGDLS, YYNGEE. V lost 0 bases and J 9 bases, leaving 8 bases between the germline ends. The CDR3 runs 12 residues. The primer mix had 60 Vbeta and 13 Jbeta primers. The repertoire was sequenced with immunoSEQ multiplex PCR; TCRdb's copy has only in-frame clones and lacks some. The sample yields over 85,000 clones, 77% seen once. Sequencing was carried out using PBMCs. The receptor was derived from a male donor in good health and CMV-seropositive. This sequence joins TRBV9 and TRBJ2-3, with D possibly matching TRBD1 (6 bases). For the CDR3, the DNA is TGTGCCAGCAGCGTAGAGAGGGGGACGCAGTATTTT. It is translated as CASSVERGTQYF.